The 26 T cell receptor beta chains in this list originate from one sample, sequenced in a study of T cells in women clearing cervical HPV infection. Assay: immunoSEQ multiplex PCR; the TCRdb copy retains only in-frame clones and omits some. The ten top clones account for more than 1%, within a sample of about 45,000 clones. The sequenced sample consisted of blood buffy coat. The origin of the receptors is a woman between 18 and 75 years old with a cervical HPV16 infection that either progressed to CIN3+ or cleared (not recorded which).

Comment on this clone: The sequenced fragment ends 3 residues before the CDR3 boundary, so the rest is inferred from the germline J gene. The rearrangement uses TRBV14 and TRBJ2-3, with D unclear. CDR1 is SGHDN and CDR2 is FVKESK in the germline V gene. Deletions cut 2 bases from V and 2 bases from J, with 8 bases between. The CDR3 runs to 14 residues. The sequenced part of the CDR3 DNA is TGTGCCAGCAGCCAAAAACAGCCCACAGATACG. Translation: CASSQKQPTDT. The entire CDR3 protein is CASSQKQPTDTQYF. Complete variable domain (other parts from reference TRBV14 and TRBJ2-3): EAGVTQFPSHSVIEKGQTVTLRCDPISGHDNLYWYRRVMGKEIKFLLHFVKESKQDESGMPNNRFLAERTGGTYSTLKVQPAELEDSGVYFCASSQKQPTDTQYFGPGTRLTVL.

About this clone itself: The CDR3 end falls 3 residues outside the read, so it is completed with the germline J gene. J is TRBJ2-1 and V is TRBV11-3; possibly TRBD2 for D (6 bases). Germline V gene sequence: CDR1 SGHNT, CDR2 YENEEA. This CDR3 is built from 14 residues. Trimming shortened V by 1 base and J by 6 bases, and 10 bases separated the two germline ends. The CDR3 here is CASSLVETSNEQFF. CDR3 DNA (partial): TGTGCCAGCAGCTTAGTTGAGACTAGCAATGAG.

On this clone: The read ends 3 residues shy of where the CDR3 ends; the end is completed using the germline J gene. The rearrangement links TRBV20-1 to TRBJ2-4; 7 bases line up with TRBD2. V was pared by 0 bases and J by 4 bases, with 6 bases of the junction left unmatched. This CDR3 contains 15 residues. Germline V gene data show CDR1 as DFQATT and CDR2 as SNEGSKA (reference sequence). The CDR3 bases that were read are TGCAGTGCTAGAGATTCGGCTAGCGGTAAAAACATT. Its translation: CSARDSASGKNI. The whole CDR3 reads CSARDSASGKNIQYF.

For this clone: Read coverage stops 3 residues before the CDR3 terminus; the germline J gene supplies the remainder. The V and J genes are TRBV7-2 and TRBJ1-6; the match to TRBD1 covers 7 bases. CDR1 SGHTA and CDR2 FQGNSA come from the germline V gene. Trimming cost V 7 bases and J 10 bases; bases outside gene matches: 7. The CDR3 runs to 13 residues. The CDR3 region is CASKQGSGSPLHF. CDR3 DNA (partial): TGTGCCAGCAAACAGGGGTCTGGGTCACCC. Looking up the rest from reference TRBV7-2 and TRBJ1-6 gives the full variable domain: GAGVSQSPSNKVTEKGKDVELRCDPISGHTALYWYRQSLGQGLEFLIYFQGNSAPDKSGLPSDRFSAERTGGSVSTLTIQRTQQEDSAVYLCASKQGSGSPLHFGNGTRLTVT.

Worth noting for this clone: The read terminates 3 residues before the CDR3 end, so the remaining end is supplied by the germline J gene. The chain carries TRBV14 and TRBJ1-2; D remains ambiguous. Looked up from germline, CDR1 is SGHDN and CDR2 is FVKESK. This CDR3 comprises 12 residues. This chain's CDR3 is CASSQGLFGYTF. The CDR3 DNA, read in part, is TGTGCCAGCAGCCAAGGCCTATTCGGC. The full variable domain, in which reference TRBV14 and TRBJ1-2 provide the parts outside the CDR3, is EAGVTQFPSHSVIEKGQTVTLRCDPISGHDNLYWYRRVMGKEIKFLLHFVKESKQDESGMPNNRFLAERTGGTYSTLKVQPAELEDSGVYFCASSQGLFGYTFGSGTRLTVV.

Turning to this clone: Coverage ceases 3 residues before the CDR3 finishes, and the germline J gene fills in the end. The rearrangement uses TRBV7-2 and TRBJ2-7, with TRBD1 matching 7 bases. Germline CDR1 reads SGHTA; CDR2 reads FQGNSA. V was pared by 5 bases and J by 0 bases, with 7 bases of the junction left unmatched. This CDR3 is built from 15 residues. The CDR3 DNA, read in part, is TGTGCCAGCAGCCAGGGACAGACCATCTCCTACGAG. Encoded protein: CASSQGQTISYE. The entire CDR3 protein reads CASSQGQTISYEQYF.

A note on this clone: The read terminates 3 residues ahead of where the CDR3 ends, so the germline J gene completes it. The chain is built from TRBV7-2 and TRBJ1-2, with D possibly TRBD1 on 5 matching bases. CDR3 length: 13 amino acids. The germline CDR1 and CDR2 sequences are SGHTA and FQGNSA. The chain's CDR3 is CASSPVILGGYTF. The covered CDR3 bases are TGTGCCAGCAGCCCGGTCATCTTGGGGGGG.

Partial CDR3 DNA: TGTGCCAGCAGCCGCCAGGACAGGACAACCGGGGAG. This codes for CASSRQDRTTGE. The complete CDR3 protein is CASSRQDRTTGELFF. The rearrangement links TRBV7-2 to TRBJ2-2; 7 bases fit TRBD1. The DNA ends 3 residues before the CDR3 does, and the rest of the CDR3 is filled in from the germline J gene. The CDR3 length is 15 residues. With V trimmed by 5 bases and J by 5 bases, 8 bases remained unmatched. Germline-derived CDR1 and CDR2 are SGHTA and FQGNSA.

As to this clone: The read ends 3 residues before the CDR3 terminus; that terminus is restored from the germline J gene. The rearrangement joins TRBV7-3 to TRBJ2-3; 9 bases match TRBD1. The V segment lost 5 bases and the J segment 4 bases; nucleotides outside the gene matches: 4. Germline CDR1 is SGHTA and CDR2 is FQGTGA. This CDR3 contains 14 residues. The CDR3 region is CASSLNRGPDTQYF. The covered CDR3 bases are TGTGCCAGCAGCCTAAACAGGGGGCCAGATACG.

On this clone itself: The read halts 3 residues ahead of the CDR3 end, with the missing end drawn from the germline J gene. The J gene is TRBJ1-2, the V gene TRBV19; 10 nucleotides agree with TRBD1. Germline CDR1 is LNHDA and CDR2 is SQIVND (reference sequence). The CDR3 runs to 14 residues. CDR3 residues: CASSGTGASYDYTF. The part of the CDR3 DNA that was read is TGTGCCAGTTCAGGGACAGGGGCTTCCTACGAC.

Worth noting for this clone: The CDR3 is cut off 3 residues early in the read; its end comes from the germline J gene. The chain combines TRBV2 with TRBJ1-2, with D possibly TRBD1 on 6 matching bases. Deletions cut 6 bases from V and 2 bases from J, with 13 bases between. Per germline, CDR1 SNHLY and CDR2 FYNNEI. There are 14 residues in the CDR3. The part of the CDR3 DNA that was read is TGTGCCAGCAGCTACCGGACAGCGAACTATGGC. The encoded protein is CASSYRTANYG. The full CDR3 reads CASSYRTANYGYTF.

Concerning this clone itself: Read coverage stops 3 residues before the CDR3 terminus; the germline J gene supplies the remainder. This chain links TRBV12-3 or TRBV12-4 with TRBJ2-7; 10 nucleotides align to TRBD1. This CDR3 comprises 13 residues. V lost 6 bases to trimming and J lost 4 bases; unmatched junction nucleotides: 3. The CDR3: CASSGTGAYEQYF. The covered CDR3 bases are TGTGCCAGCAGCGGGACAGGGGCTTACGAG.

Regarding this clone: The read terminates 3 residues before the CDR3 end, so the remaining end is supplied by the germline J gene. The chain carries TRBV7-9 and TRBJ1-2; maybe TRBD1 (6 bases). CDR1 and CDR2 from the germline V gene are SEHNR and FQNEAQ (reference sequence). Trimming left V 3 bases short and J 6 bases short, with 11 bases between. The CDR3 contains 13 residues. The CDR3: CASSLGRGDGYTF. CDR3 bases read: TGTGCCAGCAGCTTGGGCAGGGGAGATGGC. Using reference TRBV7-9 and TRBJ1-2 for the parts outside the CDR3, the full variable domain is DTGVSQNPRHKITKRGQNVTFRCDPISEHNRLYWYRQTLGQGPEFLTYFQNEAQLEKSRLLSDRFSAERPKGSFSTLEIQRTEQGDSAMYLCASSLGRGDGYTFGSGTRLTVV.

Comments on this clone: The sequence runs out 3 residues before the end of the CDR3; the remainder is reconstructed from the germline J gene. V usage is TRBV7-2 and J usage is TRBJ2-3, with 9 positions matching TRBD1. From germline, CDR1 is SGHTA and CDR2 FQGNSA. The CDR3 consists of 14 residues. The CDR3 loop is CASSKQGAQETQYF. CDR3 DNA, as far as it was read: TGTGCCAGCAGCAAACAGGGGGCACAAGAGACG. Variable domain in full (rest from reference TRBV7-2 and TRBJ2-3): GAGVSQSPSNKVTEKGKDVELRCDPISGHTALYWYRQSLGQGLEFLIYFQGNSAPDKSGLPSDRFSAERTGGSVSTLTIQRTQQEDSAVYLCASSKQGAQETQYFGPGTRLTVL.

On this clone itself: The read gets to within 3 residues of the CDR3 end, and the germline J gene fills in the rest. J is TRBJ2-1 and V is TRBV20-1; 11 bases match TRBD2. The CDR3 spans 17 residues. V lost 5 bases and J lost 4; bases outside the gene matches: 13. The germline V gene has CDR1 DFQATT and CDR2 SNEGSKA (reference sequence). The covered CDR3 bases are TGCAGTGCTCCCCGGCTAGCGGGGGGACTAAAATACAATGAG. The encoded protein is CSAPRLAGGLKYNE. The whole CDR3 region reads CSAPRLAGGLKYNEQFF.

Concerning this clone: Sequencing ends 3 residues short of the CDR3 end; the germline J gene provides the rest. The chain joins TRBV5-1 to TRBJ1-2; the D gene is possibly TRBD1 (5 bases). With 1 base removed from V and 4 bases from J, the gap between germline ends came to 17 bases. The CDR3 loop spans 16 amino acids. Germline-derived CDR1 and CDR2 are SGHRS and YFSETQ. The CDR3 sequence: CASSLMVPGGSYGYTF. The CDR3 DNA, read in part, is TGCGCCAGCAGCTTGATGGTCCCGGGGGGAAGCTATGGC.

A word on this clone: The read terminates 3 residues ahead of where the CDR3 ends, so the germline J gene completes it. The genes are TRBV19 and TRBJ1-4, with 7 positions matching TRBD1. Per the germline V gene, CDR1 is LNHDA and CDR2 is SQIVND (reference sequence). The CDR3 has 15 residues. After removal of 1 base from V and 7 bases from J, the junction contained 6 bases not matched to a gene. CDR3 DNA (partial): TGTGCCAGTAGTATAGGCGTCCGGGACAGTGAAAAA. This gives the protein CASSIGVRDSEK. In full, the CDR3 reads CASSIGVRDSEKLFF.

With respect to this clone: The read ends 3 residues shy of where the CDR3 ends; the end is completed using the germline J gene. The rearrangement links TRBV5-1 to TRBJ2-1; D unclear. Germline CDR1 is SGHRS and CDR2 is YFSETQ. Trimming shortened V by 4 bases and J by 1 base, and 15 bases separated the two germline ends. The CDR3 totals 16 residues. The CDR3 protein is CASSRHLAGSYNEQFF. The part of the CDR3 DNA that was read is TGCGCCAGCAGCCGACACCTGGCCGGATCCTACAATGAG.

As for this clone: The read stops 3 residues short of the end of the CDR3; the missing end is completed from the germline J gene. V is TRBV30 and J is TRBJ2-2; D possibly corresponds to TRBD1 (5 bases). Germline V lookup: CDR1 GTSNPN, CDR2 SVGIG (reference sequence). The CDR3 contains 17 residues. CDR3 DNA, as far as it was read: TGTGCCTGGAGTGCCACAGGAGAAATCGCAACTAATGAAAAG. It is translated as CAWSATGEIATNEK. The entire CDR3 protein reads CAWSATGEIATNEKLFF.

As for this clone: The sequenced fragment ends 3 residues before the CDR3 boundary, so the rest is inferred from the germline J gene. The rearrangement uses TRBV20-1 and TRBJ1-1; 8 nucleotides match TRBD1. CDR1 and CDR2 from the germline V gene are DFQATT and SNEGSKA (reference sequence). The CDR3 extends over 14 amino acids. J lost 4 bases, V lost 6 bases, and 10 bases had no gene match. CDR3 amino acids: CSAFRGQGGTEAFF. The sequenced CDR3 bases are TGCAGTGCCTTTAGAGGACAGGGCGGCACTGAA.

A remark on this clone: At one of its ends the junction is not consistent with the germline gene, which may arise from a read error. The CDR3: CASSQSRSPQETQYF. The sequenced part of the CDR3 DNA is TGCGCCAGCAGCCAAAGCAGGAGTCCACAAGAGACC. This chain joins TRBV4-2 and TRBJ2-5; D is uncertain. The read falls 3 residues short of the CDR3 end, and the missing part is taken from the germline J gene. Germline assignment: CDR1 LGHNA and CDR2 YNFKEQ. This CDR3 comprises 15 residues.

The CDR3 bases that were read are TGCGCCAGCAGCTATCAGGGGGTGGGTGAAAAG. This encodes CASSYQGVGEK. The whole CDR3 region reads CASSYQGVGEKLFF. This chain links TRBV5-1 with TRBJ2-2; 7 bases map to TRBD1. The read ends 3 residues shy of where the CDR3 ends; the end is completed using the germline J gene. This CDR3 contains 14 residues. Germline CDR1 and CDR2: SGHRS and YFSETQ.

About this clone itself: The read ends 3 residues early relative to the CDR3; the germline J gene fills the gap. Other DNA sequences in the same sample also yield this CDR3. V usage is TRBV7-3 and J usage is TRBJ2-1, with TRBD2 identical over 11 bases. CDR1 SGHTA and CDR2 FQGTGA come from the germline V gene. The CDR3 has 16 residues. With 4 bases clipped from V and 5 bases from J, the junction kept 7 bases outside the gene matches. The CDR3 is CASSSAGLAANNEQFF. CDR3 bases read: TGTGCCAGCAGCTCCGCGGGACTAGCGGCAAACAATGAG.

With regard to this clone: A read error may account for a junction end that differs from germline. The CDR3 extends 3 residues past the end of the read, so its final part is completed from the germline J gene. Different DNA sequences within this sample yield the same CDR3. This chain connects TRBV5-1 to TRBJ1-1; 9 bases map to TRBD1. The germline V gene has CDR1 SGHRS and CDR2 YFSETQ. This CDR3 is built from 18 residues. The CDR3 reads CASSLDTGTGKGNTEAFF. CDR3 bases read: TGCGCCAGTAGCTTGGATACCGGGACAGGGAAGGGGAACACTGAA.

On this clone itself: The DNA ends 3 residues before the CDR3 does, and the rest of the CDR3 is filled in from the germline J gene. The chain is built from TRBV5-1 and TRBJ2-3; D possibly corresponds to TRBD2 (5 bases). CDR1 SGHRS and CDR2 YFSETQ come from the germline V gene. This CDR3 comprises 14 residues. The V and J ends lost 4 bases and 6 bases respectively, with 15 bases between them. The sequenced CDR3 bases are TGCGCCAGCAGCCACGGGGAGATCAGGGATACG. Translating gives CASSHGEIRDT. Given in full, the CDR3 is CASSHGEIRDTQYF.

Turning to this clone: The CDR3 end falls 3 residues outside the read, so it is completed with the germline J gene. The chain carries TRBV12-3 or TRBV12-4 and TRBJ2-1; D gene ambiguous. The CDR3 totals 12 residues. The V gene lost 6 bases and the J gene lost 3 bases, with 6 bases spanning the gap. Partial CDR3 DNA: TGTGCCAGCAGCCTTAGCTACAATGAG. Protein: CASSLSYNE. The full-length CDR3 reads as CASSLSYNEQFF.